The clone carrying this T cell receptor beta chain was picked up a small number of times. Its antigen is undetermined. The data stem from a study of cytomegalovirus exposure and HLA in healthy donors. Trimming cost V 11 bases and J 0 bases, with 10 bases left between them. The CDR3 sequence is 12 residues long. Germline CDR1 reads SNHLY; CDR2 reads FYNNEI. Vbeta (60) and Jbeta (13) primers were used in the PCR. TCRdb's copy holds only in-frame clones and misses some; the assay was immunoSEQ multiplex PCR. Of about 150,000 clones in the sample, about 85% are singletons; the top ten hold less than 2.5%. Study-wide findings and caveats: A later analysis linked some 18,000 TCR beta sequences to HLA alleles at 0.05 false discovery rate.

The sequencing input was PBMCs. V is TRBV2 and J is TRBJ2-5; no reliable D call. The TCR comes from a woman aged 18-30 years in good health and CMV-seronegative. Here the CDR3 DNA reads TGTGCCGCTAACAGCTACCAAGAGACCCAGTACTTC. This encodes CAANSYQETQYF.